The clone carrying this T cell receptor beta chain was recorded at least ten times. The antigen remains undetermined. Trimming stripped 1 base from V and 3 bases from J, with 9 bases between. The CDR3 is 15 residues long. Germline V gene sequence: CDR1 KGHDR, CDR2 SFDVKD. Breast cancer patients provided tissue from their axillary draining lymph nodes. The sample belongs to a study of breast tumors, draining lymph nodes, adjacent tissues. Study observations and caveats: The data were judged consistent with most tumor T cells coming from lymph node and expanding in tumor. Data only fit, rather than demonstrated, lymph node origin of most tumor T cells.

TCRdb reprocessed the multiplex PCR reads via MiXCR and lists one record per CDR3 protein. The sample holds 120,000 to 150,000 distinct CDR3 sequences, approximately 32% seen once. The receptor was derived from a female donor with breast cancer. Some clones in this sample may be carry-over from other donors' samples. Sequencing was carried out using axillary lymph node tissue. The chain links TRBV24-1 to TRBJ2-1, with D perhaps matching TRBD2 (5 bases). The CDR3 coding sequence is TGTGCCACCAGTGATTTTGGAGGAGGCTACAATGAGCAGTTCTTC. As protein: CATSDFGGGYNEQFF.